This TCR beta chain was identified in a study of identical twins. Study-wide results and caveats: Within monozygotic twins, out-of-frame TCR alpha sharing was underestimated by the models. The study found weaker excess twin sharing in beta out-of-frame sequences. A lower insertion count was a feature of abundant cord blood beta clonotypes, with no such feature in memory repertoires.

In its sample, this clonotype was seen a few times. No antigen is known for it. Trimming removed 1 base at V and 4 bases at J, with 16 bases between. CDR3 size: 17 residues. Germline CDR1 is SGHVS and CDR2 is FQNEAQ. Template switching added a universal primer site; cDNA carried unique molecular identifiers. TCRdb reprocessed the 5' RACE reads via MiXCR and lists one record per CDR3 protein. Of 300,000 to 350,000 distinct CDR3 sequences listed, around 12% are singletons. The data were also submitted as part of a second study, on yellow fever vaccine responses in identical twins.

The sample was CD8+ T cells sorted from blood. This clonotype was obtained from a woman younger than 30 in good health. The chain joins TRBV7-8 to TRBJ2-2, with D perhaps TRBD2 (5 bases). The CDR3 DNA follows: TGTGCCAGCAGCTTAGGGTCAGGAGGCGTTGGCACCGGGGAGCTGTTTTTT. It is translated as CASSLGSGGVGTGELFF.